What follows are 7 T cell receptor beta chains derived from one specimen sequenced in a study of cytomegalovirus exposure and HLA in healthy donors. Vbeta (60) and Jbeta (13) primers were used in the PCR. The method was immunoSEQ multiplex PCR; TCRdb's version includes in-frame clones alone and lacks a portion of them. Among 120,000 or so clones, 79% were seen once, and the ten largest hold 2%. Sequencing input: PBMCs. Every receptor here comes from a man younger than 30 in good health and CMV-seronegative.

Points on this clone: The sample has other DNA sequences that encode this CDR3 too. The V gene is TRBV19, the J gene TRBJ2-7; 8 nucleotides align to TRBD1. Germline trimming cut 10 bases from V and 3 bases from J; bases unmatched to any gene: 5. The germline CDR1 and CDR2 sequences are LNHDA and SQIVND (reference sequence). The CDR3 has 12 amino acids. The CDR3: CATGQGIYEQYF. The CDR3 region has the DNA TGTGCCACAGGACAGGGAATCTACGAGCAGTACTTC. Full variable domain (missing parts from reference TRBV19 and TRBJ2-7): DGGITQSPKYLFRKEGQNVTLSCEQNLNHDAMYWYRQDPGQGLRLIYYSQIVNDFQKGDIAEGYSVSREKKESFPLTVTSAQKNPTAFYLCATGQGIYEQYFGPGTRLTVT.

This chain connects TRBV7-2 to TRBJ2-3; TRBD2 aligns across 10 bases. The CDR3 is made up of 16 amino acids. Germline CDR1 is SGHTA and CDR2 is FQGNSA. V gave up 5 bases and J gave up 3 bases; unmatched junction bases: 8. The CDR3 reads CASSQAPSGSTDTQYF. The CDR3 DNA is TGTGCCAGCAGCCAGGCTCCTAGCGGGAGTACAGATACGCAGTATTTT.

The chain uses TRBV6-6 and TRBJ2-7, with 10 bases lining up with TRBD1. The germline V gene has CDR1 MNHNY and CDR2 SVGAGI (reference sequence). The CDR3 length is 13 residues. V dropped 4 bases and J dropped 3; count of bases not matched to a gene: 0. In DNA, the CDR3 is TGTGCCAGCAGTTGGGACAGGGGCTACGAGCAGTACTTC. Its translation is CASSWDRGYEQYF.

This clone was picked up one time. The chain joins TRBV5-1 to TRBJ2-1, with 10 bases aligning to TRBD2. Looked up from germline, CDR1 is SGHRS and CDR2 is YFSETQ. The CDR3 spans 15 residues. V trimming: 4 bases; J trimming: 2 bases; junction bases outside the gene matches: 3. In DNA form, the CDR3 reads TGCGCCAGCAGCATAGCGGGAGGCGCCTACAATGAGCAGTTCTTC. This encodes CASSIAGGAYNEQFF. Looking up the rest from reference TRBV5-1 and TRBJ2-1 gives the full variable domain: KAGVTQTPRYLIKTRGQQVTLSCSPISGHRSVSWYQQTPGQGLQFLFEYFSETQRNKGNFPGRFSGRQFSNSRSEMNVSTLELGDSALYLCASSIAGGAYNEQFFGPGTRLTVL.

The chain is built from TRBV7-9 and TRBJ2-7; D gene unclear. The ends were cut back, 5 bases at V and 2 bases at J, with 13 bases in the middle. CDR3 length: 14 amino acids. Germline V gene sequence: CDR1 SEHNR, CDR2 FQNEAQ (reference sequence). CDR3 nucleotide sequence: TGTGCCAGCAGCCGTGGCCCTCTTCCCTACGAGCAGTACTTC. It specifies CASSRGPLPYEQYF. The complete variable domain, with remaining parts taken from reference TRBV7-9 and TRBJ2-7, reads DTGVSQNPRHKITKRGQNVTFRCDPISEHNRLYWYRQTLGQGPEFLTYFQNEAQLEKSRLLSDRFSAERPKGSFSTLEIQRTEQGDSAMYLCASSRGPLPYEQYFGPGTRLTVT.

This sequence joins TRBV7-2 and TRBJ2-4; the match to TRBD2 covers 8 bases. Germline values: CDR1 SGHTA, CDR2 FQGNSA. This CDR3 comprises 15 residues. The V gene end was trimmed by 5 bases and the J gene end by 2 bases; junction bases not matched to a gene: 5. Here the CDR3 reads CASSAGGGSKNIQYF. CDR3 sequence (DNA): TGTGCCAGCAGCGCGGGGGGTGGGTCCAAAAACATTCAGTACTTC.

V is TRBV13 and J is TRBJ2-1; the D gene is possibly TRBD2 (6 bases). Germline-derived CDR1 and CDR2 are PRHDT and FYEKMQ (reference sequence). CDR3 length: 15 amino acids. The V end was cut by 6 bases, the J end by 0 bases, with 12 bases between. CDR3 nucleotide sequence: TGTGCCAGCAGTTGGGACTGGAACTCCTACAATGAGCAGTTCTTC. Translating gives CASSWDWNSYNEQFF.